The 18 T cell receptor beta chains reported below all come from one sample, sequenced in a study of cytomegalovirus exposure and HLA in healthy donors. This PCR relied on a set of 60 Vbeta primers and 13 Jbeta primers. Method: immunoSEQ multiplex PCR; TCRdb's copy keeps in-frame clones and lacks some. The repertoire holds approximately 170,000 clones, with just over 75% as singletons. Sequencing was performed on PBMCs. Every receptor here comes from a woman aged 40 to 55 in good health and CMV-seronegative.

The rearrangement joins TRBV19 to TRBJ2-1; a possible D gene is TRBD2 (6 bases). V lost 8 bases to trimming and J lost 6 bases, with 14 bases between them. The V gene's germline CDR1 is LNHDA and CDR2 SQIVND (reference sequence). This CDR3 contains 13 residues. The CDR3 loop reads CASHPAGSNEQFF. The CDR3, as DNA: TGTGCCAGTCACCCTGCGGGGTCCAATGAGCAGTTCTTC. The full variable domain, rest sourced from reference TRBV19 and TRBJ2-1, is DGGITQSPKYLFRKEGQNVTLSCEQNLNHDAMYWYRQDPGQGLRLIYYSQIVNDFQKGDIAEGYSVSREKKESFPLTVTSAQKNPTAFYLCASHPAGSNEQFFGPGTRLTVL.

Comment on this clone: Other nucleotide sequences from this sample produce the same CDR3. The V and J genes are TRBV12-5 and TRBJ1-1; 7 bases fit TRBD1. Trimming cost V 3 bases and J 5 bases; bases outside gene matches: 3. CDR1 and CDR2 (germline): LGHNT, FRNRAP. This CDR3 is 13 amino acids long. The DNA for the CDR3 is TGTGCTAGTGGTTTAACAGGGGCAACTGAAGCTTTCTTT. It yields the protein CASGLTGATEAFF.

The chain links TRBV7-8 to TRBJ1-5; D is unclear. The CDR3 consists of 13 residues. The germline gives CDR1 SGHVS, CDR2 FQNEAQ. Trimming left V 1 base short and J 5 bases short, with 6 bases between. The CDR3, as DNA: TGTGCCAGCAGCTTAGATTATCATCAGCCCCAGCATTTT. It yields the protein CASSLDYHQPQHF.

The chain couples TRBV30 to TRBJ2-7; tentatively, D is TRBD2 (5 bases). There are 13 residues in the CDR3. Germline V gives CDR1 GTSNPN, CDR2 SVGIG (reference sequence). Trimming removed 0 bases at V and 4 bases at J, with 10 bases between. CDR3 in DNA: TGTGCCTGGAGTGTACTGGACTTATACGAGCAGTACTTC. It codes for CAWSVLDLYEQYF. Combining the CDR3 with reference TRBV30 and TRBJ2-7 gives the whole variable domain SQTIHQWPATLVQPVGSPLSLECTVEGTSNPNLYWYRQAAGRGLQLLFYSVGIGQISSEVPQNLSASRPQDRQFILSSKKLLLSDSGFYLCAWSVLDLYEQYFGPGTRLTVT.

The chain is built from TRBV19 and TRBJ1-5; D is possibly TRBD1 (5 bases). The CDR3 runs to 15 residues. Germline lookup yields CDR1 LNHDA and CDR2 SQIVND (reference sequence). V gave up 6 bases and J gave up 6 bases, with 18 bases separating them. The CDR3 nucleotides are TGTGCCAGTAGGTTAAATGTAGGGGAAGCTCAGCCCCAGCATTTT. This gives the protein CASRLNVGEAQPQHF.

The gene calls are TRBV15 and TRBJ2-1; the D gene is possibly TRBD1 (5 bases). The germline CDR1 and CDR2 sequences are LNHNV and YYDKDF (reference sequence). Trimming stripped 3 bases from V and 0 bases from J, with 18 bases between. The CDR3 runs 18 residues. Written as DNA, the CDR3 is TGTGCCACCAGCAGGGAAAAAGGGGTATGGAGCTCCTACAATGAGCAGTTCTTC. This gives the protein CATSREKGVWSSYNEQFF.

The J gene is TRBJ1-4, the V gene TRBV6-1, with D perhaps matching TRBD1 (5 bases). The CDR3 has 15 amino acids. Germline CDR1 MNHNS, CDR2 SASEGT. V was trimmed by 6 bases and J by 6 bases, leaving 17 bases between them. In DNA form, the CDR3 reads TGTGCCAGCAGAGATACCGGGACTCTTGATGAAAAACTGTTTTTT. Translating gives CASRDTGTLDEKLFF.

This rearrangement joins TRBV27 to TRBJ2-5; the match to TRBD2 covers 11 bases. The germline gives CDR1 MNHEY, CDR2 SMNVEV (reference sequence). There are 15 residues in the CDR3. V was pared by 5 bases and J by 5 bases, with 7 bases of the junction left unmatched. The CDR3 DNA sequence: TGTGCCAGCAGTCCCCTAGCGGGAGGAACGGAGACCCAGTACTTC. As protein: CASSPLAGGTETQYF.

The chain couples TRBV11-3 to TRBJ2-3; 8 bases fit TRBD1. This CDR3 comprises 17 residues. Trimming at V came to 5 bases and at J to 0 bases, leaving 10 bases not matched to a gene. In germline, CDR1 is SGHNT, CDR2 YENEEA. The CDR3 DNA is TGTGCCAGCAGCCCTCAGGACAGGGCGCCTAGCACAGATACGCAGTATTTT. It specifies CASSPQDRAPSTDTQYF.

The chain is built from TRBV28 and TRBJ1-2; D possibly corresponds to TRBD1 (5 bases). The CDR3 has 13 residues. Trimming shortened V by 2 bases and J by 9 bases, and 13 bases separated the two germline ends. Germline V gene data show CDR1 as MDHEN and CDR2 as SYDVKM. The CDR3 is CASSLEGTYSYTF. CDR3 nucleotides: TGTGCCAGCAGTTTAGAGGGGACTTATAGCTACACCTTC.

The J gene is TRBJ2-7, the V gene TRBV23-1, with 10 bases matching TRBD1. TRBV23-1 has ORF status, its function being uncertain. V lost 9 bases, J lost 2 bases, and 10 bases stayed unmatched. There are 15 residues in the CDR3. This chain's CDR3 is CARPTGTGVTYEQYF. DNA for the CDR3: TGCGCCAGACCGACCGGGACAGGGGTTACCTACGAGCAGTACTTC.

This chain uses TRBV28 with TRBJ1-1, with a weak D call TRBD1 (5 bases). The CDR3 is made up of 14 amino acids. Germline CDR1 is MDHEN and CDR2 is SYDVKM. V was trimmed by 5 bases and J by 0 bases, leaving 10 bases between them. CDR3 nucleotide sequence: TGTGCCAGCAGTAGGGCAGGGTTGAACACTGAAGCTTTCTTT. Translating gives CASSRAGLNTEAFF.

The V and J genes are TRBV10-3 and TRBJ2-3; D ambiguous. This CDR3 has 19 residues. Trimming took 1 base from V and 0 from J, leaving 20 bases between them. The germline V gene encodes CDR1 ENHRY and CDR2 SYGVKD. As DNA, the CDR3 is TGTGCCATCAGTGAGTTGACACAACCTAAGATACTTAGCACAGATACGCAGTATTTT. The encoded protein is CAISELTQPKILSTDTQYF.

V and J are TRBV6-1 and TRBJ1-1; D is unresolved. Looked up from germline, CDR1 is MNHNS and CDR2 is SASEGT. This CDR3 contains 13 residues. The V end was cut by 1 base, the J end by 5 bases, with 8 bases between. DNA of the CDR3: TGTGCCAGCAGTGAAGGAGGAGGGACTGAAGCTTTCTTT. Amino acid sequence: CASSEGGGTEAFF.

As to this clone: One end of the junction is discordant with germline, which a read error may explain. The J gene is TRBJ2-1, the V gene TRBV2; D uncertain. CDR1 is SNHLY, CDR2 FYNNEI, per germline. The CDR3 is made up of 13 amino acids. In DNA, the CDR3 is TGTGCCAGCAGTGGGGCACTTGGCGATGAGCAGCTCTTC. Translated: CASSGALGDEQLF.

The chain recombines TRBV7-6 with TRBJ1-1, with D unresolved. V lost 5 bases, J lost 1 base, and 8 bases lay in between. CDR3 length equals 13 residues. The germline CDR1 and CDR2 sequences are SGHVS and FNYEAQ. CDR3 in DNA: TGTGCCAGCAGCCTTAACAGGAACACTGAAGCTTTCTTT. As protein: CASSLNRNTEAFF.

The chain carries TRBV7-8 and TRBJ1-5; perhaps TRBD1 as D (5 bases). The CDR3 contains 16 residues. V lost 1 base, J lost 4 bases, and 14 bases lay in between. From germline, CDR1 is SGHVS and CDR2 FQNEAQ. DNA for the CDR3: TGTGCCAGCAGCTTAGTATCGGGAGGGGAGAATCAGCCCCAGCATTTT. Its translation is CASSLVSGGENQPQHF.

The chain's CDR3 is CASSDRGRNNEQFF. CDR3 coding DNA: TGTGCCAGCAGCGACAGGGGTAGAAACAATGAGCAGTTCTTC. The rearrangement uses TRBV7-9 and TRBJ2-1; TRBD1 agrees at 8 bases. CDR1 is SEHNR and CDR2 is FQNEAQ in the germline V gene (reference sequence). V dropped 5 bases and J dropped 5; count of bases not matched to a gene: 5. This CDR3 has 14 amino acids.